These 30 T cell receptor beta chains came from one sample sequenced in a study of T cells in women clearing cervical HPV infection. Produced via immunoSEQ multiplex PCR; TCRdb's table is partial and in-frame only. The sample has approximately 23,000 clones. Sequencing was performed on blood buffy coat. The receptors here all came from a woman between 18 and 70 years old with a cervical HPV16 infection that either progressed to CIN3+ or cleared (not recorded which).

This clone is deemed medium-sized by its frequency. Read data end 3 residues before the CDR3 end; the end is taken from the germline J gene. The V call is TRBV20-1, the J call TRBJ2-4; 7 nucleotides agree with TRBD2. The CDR3 sequence is 13 residues long. Trimming at V came to 7 bases and at J to 6 bases, leaving 9 bases not matched to a gene. The germline V gene has CDR1 DFQATT and CDR2 SNEGSKA (reference sequence). CDR3 amino acids: CSVKPGEGNIQYF. The sequenced CDR3 bases are TGCAGTGTAAAACCGGGGGAGGGAAACATT.

Details on this clone: The CDR3 extends 3 residues past the end of the read, so its final part is completed from the germline J gene. The chain couples TRBV5-1 to TRBJ1-2; no reliable D call. The V and J ends lost 4 bases and 3 bases respectively, with 13 bases between them. The CDR3 contains 14 residues. Germline V lookup: CDR1 SGHRS, CDR2 YFSETQ. CDR3 DNA (partial): TGCGCCAGCAGCCCGATGAGGGCAGACTATGGC. Translation: CASSPMRADYG. The whole CDR3 region reads CASSPMRADYGYTF.

The CDR3 region is CASSPKGDQPQHF. Incomplete CDR3 DNA: TGTGCCAGCTCACCAAAGGGGGACCAGCCC. The chain employs TRBV18 and TRBJ1-5; perhaps TRBD1 as D (6 bases). The CDR3 end is not reached by the read, which stops 3 residues before it; the germline J gene fills it in. The V end lost 2 bases, the J end lost 7 bases, and 9 bases lay between the germline ends. Per germline, CDR1 KGHSH and CDR2 LQKENI. The CDR3 loop spans 13 amino acids.

Remarks on this clone: The sequenced fragment ends 3 residues before the CDR3 boundary, so the rest is inferred from the germline J gene. V gene TRBV6-2 or TRBV6-3 combines with J gene TRBJ2-7; TRBD2 matches 7 bases. The CDR3 is made up of 16 amino acids. V dropped 4 bases and J dropped 1; count of bases not matched to a gene: 10. From germline, CDR1 is MNHEY and CDR2 SVGEGT. The covered CDR3 bases are TGTGCCAGCAGTTCCCCCGCCGGGGGGTATTCCTACGAG. Protein: CASSSPAGGYSYE. The whole CDR3 protein reads CASSSPAGGYSYEQYF.

The CDR3 DNA, read in part, is TGTGCCAGCAGTCTTACAGGGGTTCGATCGGAAAAA. Its protein is CASSLTGVRSEK. The full CDR3 reads CASSLTGVRSEKLFF. V gene TRBV12-3 or TRBV12-4 combines with J gene TRBJ1-4, with 7 nucleotides matching TRBD1. The read stops 3 residues short of the end of the CDR3; the missing end is completed from the germline J gene. The ends lost 5 bases at V and 8 bases at J; junction bases unmatched: 11. This CDR3 comprises 15 residues.

Judged by frequency, this clone is medium-sized. The read is 3 residues too short to cover the CDR3 end, so that end is filled in from the germline J gene. This chain joins TRBV18 and TRBJ1-2; maybe TRBD1 (6 bases). Trimming pared 3 bases from V and 2 bases from J, leaving 10 bases between. The length of the CDR3 is 14 residues. Germline CDR1 and CDR2: KGHSH and LQKENI. CDR3 DNA, as far as it was read: TGTGCCAGCTCACCCGGACAGAACAACTATGGC. It translates to CASSPGQNNYG. The complete CDR3 sequence is CASSPGQNNYGYTF.

A note on this clone: The missing CDR3 end, 3 residues past where the read stops, is filled in from the germline J gene. The rearrangement links TRBV20-1 to TRBJ2-5, with D maybe TRBD2 (6 bases). V gave up 2 bases and J gave up 5 bases, with 9 bases separating them. The V gene's germline CDR1 is DFQATT and CDR2 SNEGSKA (reference sequence). This CDR3 is built from 12 residues. The sequenced part of the CDR3 DNA is TGCAGTGCTAGACCCCTAGCGGAGACC. The encoded protein is CSARPLAET. The full-length CDR3 reads as CSARPLAETQYF.

A remark on this clone: The read terminates 3 residues before the CDR3 end, so the remaining end is supplied by the germline J gene. The J gene is TRBJ2-5, the V gene TRBV6-2 or TRBV6-3; 7 positions match TRBD1. From germline, CDR1 is MNHEY and CDR2 SVGEGT. The length of the CDR3 is 14 residues. V gave up 2 bases and J gave up 5 bases; unmatched junction bases: 5. Incomplete CDR3 DNA: TGTGCCAGCAGTTACCCCCGACAGGGCGAGACC. Its translation: CASSYPRQGET. The whole CDR3 protein reads CASSYPRQGETQYF.

Concerning this clone: The read terminates 3 residues before the CDR3 end, so the remaining end is supplied by the germline J gene. J is TRBJ1-1 and V is TRBV10-2; D possibly corresponds to TRBD1 (6 bases). The V and J ends lost 6 bases and 4 bases respectively, with 15 bases between them. There are 14 residues in the CDR3. Germline CDR1 WSHSY, CDR2 SAAADI. Incomplete CDR3 DNA: TGCGCCAGCAGCACGAAACCAGGGGTCACTGAA. Its protein is CASSTKPGVTE. The complete CDR3 sequence is CASSTKPGVTEAFF.

The DNA read from the CDR3 is TGTGCCAGTTTTTCTAGGGGGACAGACAACTATGGC. Protein sequence: CASFSRGTDNYG. The full CDR3 reads CASFSRGTDNYGYTF. J is TRBJ1-2 and V is TRBV28; 7 nucleotides agree with TRBD1. The read ends 3 residues shy of where the CDR3 ends; the end is completed using the germline J gene. Germline V lookup: CDR1 MDHEN, CDR2 SYDVKM. The CDR3 spans 15 residues. J lost 2 bases, V lost 9 bases, and 12 bases had no gene match.

Comment on this clone: The CDR3 goes on 3 residues after the read ends, and that part is filled in from the germline J gene. The rearrangement joins TRBV18 to TRBJ2-2, with 7 bases that match TRBD1. The J segment lost 1 base and the V segment lost 1 base, leaving 3 bases of the junction unmatched. The CDR3 loop spans 16 amino acids. Germline CDR1 is KGHSH and CDR2 is LQKENI. The sequenced CDR3 bases are TGTGCCAGCTCACCACAGGGGGCGAGGAACACCGGGGAG. Its protein is CASSPQGARNTGE. The full CDR3 sequence reads CASSPQGARNTGELFF.

About this clone: Read data end 3 residues before the CDR3 end; the end is taken from the germline J gene. This sequence joins TRBV28 and TRBJ2-3; D gene ambiguous. The CDR3 runs 11 residues. Germline CDR1 is MDHEN and CDR2 is SYDVKM. The V end lost 5 bases, the J end lost 3 bases, and 3 bases lay between the germline ends. The covered CDR3 bases are TGTGCCAGCAGTATAACAGATACG. Residues: CASSITDT. The full CDR3 protein reads CASSITDTQYF. Together with reference TRBV28 and TRBJ2-3, the CDR3 gives the full variable domain: DVKVTQSSRYLVKRTGEKVFLECVQDMDHENMFWYRQDPGLGLRLIYFSYDVKMKEKGDIPEGYSVSREKKERFSLILESASTNQTSMYLCASSITDTQYFGPGTRLTVL.

To note about this clone: The CDR3 end lies 3 residues beyond the end of the read and is filled in from the germline J gene. The chain links TRBV20-1 to TRBJ2-1, with 10 nucleotides matching TRBD2. Germline trimming cut 5 bases from V and 7 bases from J; bases unmatched to any gene: 8. The CDR3 has 14 residues. The germline gives CDR1 DFQATT, CDR2 SNEGSKA (reference sequence). The sequenced part of the CDR3 DNA is TGCAGTGCTCTCCTAGCGGGAGTTGGGAATGAG. Translation: CSALLAGVGNE. The full CDR3 protein is CSALLAGVGNEQFF.

Remarks on this clone: The CDR3 goes on 3 residues after the read ends, and that part is filled in from the germline J gene. The J gene is TRBJ1-4, the V gene TRBV2; weak D call: TRBD1 (6 bases). The CDR3 covers 15 residues. Trimming cost V 5 bases and J 7 bases, with 17 bases left between them. The germline V gene encodes CDR1 SNHLY and CDR2 FYNNEI. The CDR3 loop is CASSSSQGMGEKLFF. Incomplete CDR3 DNA: TGTGCCAGCAGTTCCTCACAGGGCATGGGTGAAAAA.

To note about this clone: The read terminates 3 residues ahead of where the CDR3 ends, so the germline J gene completes it. This chain joins TRBV11-2 and TRBJ2-7; TRBD2 agrees at 11 bases. Germline CDR1 and CDR2: SGHAT and FQNNGV. Trimming removed 5 bases from V and 5 bases from J; junction bases left unmatched: 8. The CDR3 has 15 amino acids. CDR3 amino acids: CASSPQTSGIHEQYF. CDR3 DNA, as far as it was read: TGTGCCAGCAGCCCTCAGACTAGCGGGATTCACGAG.

For this clone: Read coverage stops 3 residues before the CDR3 terminus; the germline J gene supplies the remainder. This chain joins TRBV2 and TRBJ2-7, with a weak D call TRBD1 (5 bases). CDR1 is SNHLY and CDR2 is FYNNEI in the germline V gene. V lost 7 bases and J lost 3, with 7 bases in between. The CDR3 contains 11 residues. The covered CDR3 bases are TGTGCCAGCAAGCAGGGCTACGAG. Protein product: CASKQGYE. The full CDR3 reads CASKQGYEQYF. Full variable domain (missing parts from reference TRBV2 and TRBJ2-7): EPEVTQTPSHQVTQMGQEVILRCVPISNHLYFYWYRQILGQKVEFLVSFYNNEISEKSEIFDDQFSVERPDGSNFTLKIRSTKLEDSAMYFCASKQGYEQYFGPGTRLTVT.

Concerning this clone itself: Read coverage stops 3 residues before the CDR3 terminus; the germline J gene supplies the remainder. The V call is TRBV19, the J call TRBJ1-5, with 7 bases fitting TRBD1. The CDR3 covers 14 residues. J was trimmed by 1 base and V by 9 bases; bases with no gene match: 6. Looked up from germline, CDR1 is LNHDA and CDR2 is SQIVND (reference sequence). This CDR3 is CASEDRASNQPQHF. The covered CDR3 bases are TGTGCCAGCGAAGACAGGGCGAGCAATCAGCCC.

Remarks on this clone: The CDR3 goes on 3 residues after the read ends, and that part is filled in from the germline J gene. The chain couples TRBV6-4 to TRBJ2-1, with a weak D call TRBD1 (6 bases). The CDR3 extends over 13 amino acids. V lost 4 bases and J 6 bases, leaving 10 bases between the germline ends. CDR1 is MRHNA and CDR2 is SNTAGT in the germline V gene. CDR3 sequence: CASSAEQGNEQFF. CDR3 DNA (partial): TGTGCCAGCAGTGCCGAACAGGGCAATGAG.

Note on this clone: The read falls 3 residues short of the CDR3 end, and the missing part is taken from the germline J gene. The chain recombines TRBV20-1 with TRBJ2-1, with TRBD2 matching 8 bases. The CDR3 has 12 amino acids. Germline trimming cut 6 bases from V and 6 bases from J; bases unmatched to any gene: 4. Germline V CDR1 and CDR2: DFQATT, SNEGSKA (reference sequence). CDR3 DNA (partial): TGCAGTGCAGCCGGGACTAGCAATGAG. Translated: CSAAGTSNE. The complete CDR3 reads CSAAGTSNEQFF.

With regard to this clone: The read gets to within 3 residues of the CDR3 end, and the germline J gene fills in the rest. The V gene is TRBV30, the J gene TRBJ2-7; 7 bases align to TRBD1. J lost 5 bases, V lost 2 bases, and 6 bases had no gene match. Germline V gene sequence: CDR1 GTSNPN, CDR2 SVGIG (reference sequence). This CDR3 is built from 13 residues. The sequenced part of the CDR3 DNA is TGTGCCTGGAGTCTAAGGGGGCCACACGAG. Translation: CAWSLRGPHE. In full, the CDR3 is CAWSLRGPHEQYF.

Regarding this clone: The CDR3 end lies 3 residues beyond the end of the read and is filled in from the germline J gene. The chain employs TRBV7-2 and TRBJ1-2, with TRBD1 as a possible D gene (6 bases). This CDR3 is built from 13 residues. The germline V gene encodes CDR1 SGHTA and CDR2 FQGNSA. CDR3 DNA (partial): TGTGCCAGCAGCCCAGGGGTAGCACGGGGC. It yields the protein CASSPGVARG. The whole CDR3 protein reads CASSPGVARGYTF.

As regards this clone: With the read ending 3 residues before the CDR3 end, the germline J gene is used to fill in that end. This rearrangement joins TRBV20-1 to TRBJ2-5; a possible D gene is TRBD2 (6 bases). CDR3 length equals 16 residues. Per germline, CDR1 DFQATT and CDR2 SNEGSKA (reference sequence). With 3 bases removed from V and 1 base from J, the gap between germline ends came to 18 bases. This CDR3 reads CSASSRATSTQETQYF. The covered CDR3 bases are TGCAGTGCTAGTTCCCGCGCGACTAGTACCCAAGAGACC.

Worth noting for this clone: The sequenced fragment ends 3 residues before the CDR3 boundary, so the rest is inferred from the germline J gene. The J gene is TRBJ2-2, the V gene TRBV7-6; D perhaps matches TRBD2 (5 bases). V was clipped by 5 bases and J by 5 bases, with 18 bases between them. This CDR3 is 16 amino acids long. Per germline, CDR1 SGHVS and CDR2 FNYEAQ. The CDR3 sequence: CASSPLPASPTGELFF. The DNA read from the CDR3 is TGTGCCAGCAGCCCGTTGCCGGCTAGCCCAACCGGGGAG.

On this clone: The read terminates 3 residues before the CDR3 end, so the remaining end is supplied by the germline J gene. The rearrangement links TRBV2 to TRBJ2-3, with 12 bases identical to TRBD2. Germline V gene sequence: CDR1 SNHLY, CDR2 FYNNEI. The CDR3 runs to 14 residues. V shed 6 bases and J 5 bases; nucleotides not matched to a gene: 3. Incomplete CDR3 DNA: TGTGCCAGCAGAGTGGGACTAGCGGGAGATACG. It encodes CASRVGLAGDT. The CDR3 in full is CASRVGLAGDTQYF.

As for this clone: The CDR3 end falls 3 residues outside the read, so it is completed with the germline J gene. The V call is TRBV30, the J call TRBJ2-5; D might be TRBD1 (5 bases). The CDR3 has 18 residues. CDR1 is GTSNPN, CDR2 SVGIG, per germline (reference sequence). The V gene lost 0 bases and the J gene lost 1 base, with 21 bases spanning the gap. The part of the CDR3 DNA that was read is TGTGCCTGGAGTGTACATCCAGGGTTCGCCGTCTGCCAAGAGACC. It specifies CAWSVHPGFAVCQET. From start to end, the CDR3 is CAWSVHPGFAVCQETQYF.

Comment on this clone: The read falls 3 residues short of the CDR3 end, and the missing part is taken from the germline J gene. The chain has TRBV30 and TRBJ2-2, with TRBD2 identical over 7 bases. The CDR3 extends over 17 amino acids. Germline V CDR1 and CDR2: GTSNPN, SVGIG (reference sequence). The J segment lost 1 base and the V segment lost 0 bases, leaving 8 bases of the junction unmatched. The covered CDR3 bases are TGTGCCTGGAGTGTATTCGGGGCTAGCGGGAACACCGGGGAG. Encoded protein: CAWSVFGASGNTGE. The whole CDR3 is CAWSVFGASGNTGELFF.

To note about this clone: The read is 3 residues too short to cover the CDR3 end, so that end is filled in from the germline J gene. The genes are TRBV28 and TRBJ1-2, with D maybe TRBD1 (6 bases). Germline CDR1 and CDR2: MDHEN and SYDVKM. The CDR3 totals 14 residues. V lost 2 bases, J lost 4 bases, and 11 bases lay in between. The CDR3 DNA, read in part, is TGTGCCAGCAGTTTAAAGGGGGAGGCCTATGGC. It yields the protein CASSLKGEAYG. The entire CDR3 sequence reads CASSLKGEAYGYTF.

To note about this clone: The CDR3 extends 3 residues past the end of the read, so its final part is completed from the germline J gene. This chain joins TRBV30 and TRBJ2-4; 11 bases are a match to TRBD1. This CDR3 is 12 amino acids long. Germline-derived CDR1 and CDR2 are GTSNPN and SVGIG (reference sequence). CDR3 bases read: TGTGCCTGGAGACCCGGGACAGGGGGT. Protein: CAWRPGTGG. The whole CDR3 is CAWRPGTGGQYF.

Notes on this clone: Read data end 3 residues before the CDR3 end; the end is taken from the germline J gene. V is TRBV24-1 and J is TRBJ2-7; 8 nucleotides align to TRBD1. Germline-derived CDR1 and CDR2 are KGHDR and SFDVKD. Trimming removed 4 bases from V and 5 bases from J; junction bases left unmatched: 6. The CDR3 runs to 14 residues. The sequenced part of the CDR3 DNA is TGTGCCACCAGTGACCGACAGGGGCGCGACGAG. As protein: CATSDRQGRDE. In full, the CDR3 reads CATSDRQGRDEQYF.

Remarks on this clone: The CDR3 goes on 3 residues after the read ends, and that part is filled in from the germline J gene. The gene calls are TRBV6-1 and TRBJ2-1; TRBD1 aligns across 7 bases. CDR3 length: 14 residues. The J segment lost 8 bases and the V segment lost 2 bases, leaving 6 bases of the junction unmatched. Germline V gene data show CDR1 as MNHNS and CDR2 as SASEGT. The CDR3 is CASSEIQGVYEQFF. The sequenced CDR3 bases are TGTGCCAGCAGTGAAATCCAGGGGGTCTATGAG.